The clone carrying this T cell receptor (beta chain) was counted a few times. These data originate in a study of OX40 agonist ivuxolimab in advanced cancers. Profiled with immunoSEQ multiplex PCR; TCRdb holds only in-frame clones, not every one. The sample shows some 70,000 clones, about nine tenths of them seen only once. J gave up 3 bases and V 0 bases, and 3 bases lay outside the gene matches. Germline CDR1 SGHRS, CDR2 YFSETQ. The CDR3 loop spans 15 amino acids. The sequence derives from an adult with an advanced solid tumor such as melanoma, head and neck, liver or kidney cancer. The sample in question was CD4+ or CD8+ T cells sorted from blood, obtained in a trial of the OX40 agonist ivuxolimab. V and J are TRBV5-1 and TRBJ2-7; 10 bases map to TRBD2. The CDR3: CASSLGTSGFYEQYF. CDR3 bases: TGCGCCAGCAGCTTGGGGACTAGCGGATTCTACGAGCAGTACTTC.